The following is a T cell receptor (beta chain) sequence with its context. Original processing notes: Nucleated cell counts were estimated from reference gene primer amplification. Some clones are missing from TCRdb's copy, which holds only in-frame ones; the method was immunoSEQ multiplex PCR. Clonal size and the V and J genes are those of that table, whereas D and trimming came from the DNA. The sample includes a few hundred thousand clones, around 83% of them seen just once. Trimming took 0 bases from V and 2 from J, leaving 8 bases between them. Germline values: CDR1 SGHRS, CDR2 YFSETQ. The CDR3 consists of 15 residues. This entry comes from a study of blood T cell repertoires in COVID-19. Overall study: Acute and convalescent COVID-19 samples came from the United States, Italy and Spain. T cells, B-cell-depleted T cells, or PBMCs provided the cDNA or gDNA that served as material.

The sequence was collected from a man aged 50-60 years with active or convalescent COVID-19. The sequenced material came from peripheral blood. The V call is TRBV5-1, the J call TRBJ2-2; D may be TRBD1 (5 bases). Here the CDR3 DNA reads TGCGCCAGCAGCTTGGGACAGTTAAACACCGGGGAGCTGTTTTTT. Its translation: CASSLGQLNTGELFF.